A single sample gave rise to the 6 T cell receptor beta chains below, sequenced in a study of T cell repertoires in cytomegalovirus infection. Each CDR3 protein is one row after TCRdb ran MiXCR on the reads. Found here are 200,000 to 250,000 distinct CDR3 sequences, about 20% of them singletons; the top ten hold 15% to 20%. Sequencing input: CD8+ T cells from PBMCs. The receptors here all came from a human donor in good health (CMV status not recorded). Some clones in this sample may be carry-over from other donors' samples.

At least ten counts were recorded for this clonotype. The genes are TRBV7-8 and TRBJ2-3; TRBD2 aligns across 9 bases. Germline lookup yields CDR1 SGHVS and CDR2 FQNEAQ. The CDR3 runs to 16 residues. V dropped 5 bases and J dropped 2; count of bases not matched to a gene: 8. The CDR3 sequence is CASSPSGGGDTDTQYF. CDR3 sequence (DNA): TGTGCCAGCAGCCCTTCCGGCGGGGGGGACACAGATACGCAGTATTTT.

The chain is built from TRBV7-9 and TRBJ2-3, with no clear D. Trimming stripped 5 bases from V and 3 bases from J, with 9 bases between. The CDR3 has 13 residues. Germline loops: CDR1 SEHNR, CDR2 FQNEAQ (reference sequence). The CDR3 is CASSPLGTDTQYF. CDR3 coding DNA: TGTGCCAGCAGCCCCCTCGGAACAGATACGCAGTATTTT.

This clonotype came up a few times. The chain carries TRBV6-2 or TRBV6-3 and TRBJ2-5, with D unclear. Germline assignment: CDR1 MNHEY and CDR2 SVGEGT. Trimming removed 2 bases from V and 5 bases from J, with 9 bases in between. The CDR3 contains 13 residues. Here the CDR3 DNA reads TGTGCCAGCAGTTACCCGTTTGGGGAGACCCAGTACTTC. Residues: CASSYPFGETQYF.

This clonotype was seen a handful of times. The CDR3 coding sequence is TGTGCCAGCCACACGACGAGGTTCGGGACAGGGGGCTTGGAGACCCAGTACTTC. Its translation: CASHTTRFGTGGLETQYF. The chain recombines TRBV12-3 or TRBV12-4 with TRBJ2-5, with TRBD1 matching 12 bases. CDR3 length: 18 amino acids. The V segment lost 8 bases and the J segment 5 bases; nucleotides outside the gene matches: 18.

For the CDR3, the DNA is TGCAGTGCTCCACCCTTTCTACCAGCGGGGGGGCCAGTCTTATCCTACAATGAGCAGTTCTTC. Residues: CSAPPFLPAGGPVLSYNEQFF. This chain connects TRBV20-1 to TRBJ2-1; 10 bases line up with TRBD2. CDR1 DFQATT and CDR2 SNEGSKA come from the germline V gene (reference sequence). The junction had 23 bases not matched to a gene; V was cut back by 5 bases and J by 1 base. This CDR3 has 21 amino acids.

This clonotype was seen repeatedly, ten times or more. This chain joins TRBV28 and TRBJ2-3; 11 bases align to TRBD1. Trimming cost V 6 bases and J 4 bases; bases outside gene matches: 9. The germline CDR1 and CDR2 sequences are MDHEN and SYDVKM. CDR3 length: 16 residues. CDR3 sequence (DNA): TGTGCCAGCAGCCCCTTCCGGACAGGGGGCGCAGATACGCAGTATTTT. Its protein product is CASSPFRTGGADTQYF.